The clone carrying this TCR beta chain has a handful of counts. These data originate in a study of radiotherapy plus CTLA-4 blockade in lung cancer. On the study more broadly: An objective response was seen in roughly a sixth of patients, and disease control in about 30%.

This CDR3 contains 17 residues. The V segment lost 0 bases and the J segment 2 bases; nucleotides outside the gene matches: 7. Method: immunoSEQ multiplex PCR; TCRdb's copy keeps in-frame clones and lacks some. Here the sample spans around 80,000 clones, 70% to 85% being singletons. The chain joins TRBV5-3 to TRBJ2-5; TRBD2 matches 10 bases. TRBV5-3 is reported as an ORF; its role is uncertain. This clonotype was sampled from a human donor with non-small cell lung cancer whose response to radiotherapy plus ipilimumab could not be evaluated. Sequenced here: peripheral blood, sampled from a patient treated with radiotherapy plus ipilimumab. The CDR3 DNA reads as TGTGCCAGAAGCTTGGAGAGGGAGCGGGAGGGACAAGAGACCCAGTACTTC. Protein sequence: CARSLEREREGQETQYF.